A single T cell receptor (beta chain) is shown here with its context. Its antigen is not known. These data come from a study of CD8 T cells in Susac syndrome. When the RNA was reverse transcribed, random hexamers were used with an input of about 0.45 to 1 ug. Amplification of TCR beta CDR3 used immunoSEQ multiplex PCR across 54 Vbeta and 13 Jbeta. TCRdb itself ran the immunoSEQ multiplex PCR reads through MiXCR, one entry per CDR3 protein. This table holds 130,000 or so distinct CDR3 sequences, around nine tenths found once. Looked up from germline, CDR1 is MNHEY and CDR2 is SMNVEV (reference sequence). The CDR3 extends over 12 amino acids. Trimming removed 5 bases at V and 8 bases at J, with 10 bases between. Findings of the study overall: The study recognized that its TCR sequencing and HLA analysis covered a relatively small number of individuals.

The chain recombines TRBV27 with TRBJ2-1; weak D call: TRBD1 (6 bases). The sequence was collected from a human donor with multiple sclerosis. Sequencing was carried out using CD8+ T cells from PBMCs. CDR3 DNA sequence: TGTGCCAGCAGTCCTAAGGGGGATGAGCAGTTCTTC. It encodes CASSPKGDEQFF.